These 26 T cell receptor beta chains share one sample of origin, sequenced in a study of T-cell reconstitution after alpha-beta-depleted transplantation in children. No antigen has been assigned to these receptors. Unique molecular identifiers were incorporated during preparation of the TCRbeta library. Each CDR3 protein is one row after TCRdb ran MiXCR on the PCR reads. The profile shows some 300,000 distinct CDR3 sequences, roughly 7.8% of them singletons. Whole-study findings and limits: Hyperexpanded clones declined; after one year, newly produced T cells mostly supplied diversity.

The material was peripheral blood, obtained 360 days after TCRalphabeta/CD19-depleted stem cell transplant. Source of these receptors: a female patient aged 2-9 years who had a stem cell transplant for Fanconi anemia, so the T cells may come from the graft donor.

This clonotype was found many times. The chain carries TRBV5-1 and TRBJ2-1, with D possibly TRBD1 on 6 matching bases. V lost 3 bases, J lost 4 bases, and 14 bases lay in between. Germline assignment: CDR1 SGHRS and CDR2 YFSETQ. The CDR3 contains 15 residues. This chain's CDR3 is CASSSSNRVYNEQFF. The CDR3, as DNA: TGCGCCAGCAGCTCAAGTAACAGGGTTTACAATGAGCAGTTCTTC.

The table lists this clonotype with many counts. CDR3 DNA: TGTGCCAGCAGCCAAGCGGGGAGGCCTGGTGAGCAGTTCTTC. Translation: CASSQAGRPGEQFF. The gene calls are TRBV4-2 and TRBJ2-1; D is possibly TRBD2 (6 bases). V was clipped by 1 base and J by 9 bases, with 13 bases between them. This CDR3 contains 14 residues. Germline CDR1 LGHNA, CDR2 YNFKEQ.

This clonotype has just a few counts. The rearrangement links TRBV18 to TRBJ1-2; D is possibly TRBD1 (6 bases). Trimming cost V 4 bases and J 8 bases, with 26 bases left between them. CDR1 KGHSH and CDR2 LQKENI come from the germline V gene. This CDR3 is 17 amino acids long. CDR3 DNA: TGTGCCAGCTCACTTGATGGAACAGGGAGTTTGGGCGGAGGCTACACCTTC. Its translation: CASSLDGTGSLGGGYTF.

This clonotype occurred many times. The genes are TRBV4-3 and TRBJ1-1; unclear D gene. Germline V gene data show CDR1 as LGHNA and CDR2 as YSLEER. Trimming left V 0 bases short and J 2 bases short, with 10 bases between. The CDR3 extends over 15 amino acids. The CDR3 sequence is CASSQDLGSNTEAFF. CDR3 bases: TGCGCCAGCAGCCAAGATCTAGGGTCAAACACTGAAGCTTTCTTT.

This clonotype was detected ten times or more. J is TRBJ2-6 and V is TRBV10-2; D is unclear. Trimming pared 0 bases from V and 3 bases from J, leaving 3 bases between. The length of the CDR3 is 14 residues. The germline gives CDR1 WSHSY, CDR2 SAAADI. CDR3 sequence (DNA): TGCGCCAGCAGTGAGTCTTTTGGGGCCAACGTCCTGACTTTC. It yields the protein CASSESFGANVLTF.

This clonotype was seen a few times. The chain combines TRBV20-1 with TRBJ2-7; D gene unclear. V lost 2 bases and J lost 1, with 15 bases in between. CDR3 length: 15 residues. Germline CDR1 is DFQATT and CDR2 is SNEGSKA (reference sequence). CDR3 sequence reads: CSARPTPRPSYEQYV. Here the CDR3 DNA reads TGCAGTGCTAGACCTACCCCCAGACCATCCTACGAGCAGTACGTC.

This clonotype has at least ten counts. V and J are TRBV2 and TRBJ2-2, with D possibly called TRBD1 or TRBD2 (5 bases each). Germline V CDR1 and CDR2: SNHLY, FYNNEI. CDR3 length: 13 amino acids. V dropped 6 bases and J dropped 8 bases, with 13 bases sitting between them. CDR3: CASSWDARGELFF. In nucleotides, the CDR3 is TGTGCCAGCAGCTGGGACGCCCGAGGGGAGCTGTTTTTT.

This clonotype showed up many times. The chain carries TRBV20-1 and TRBJ2-2, with a possible D match to TRBD2 (5 bases). Germline V gene lookup returns CDR1 DFQATT and CDR2 SNEGSKA (reference sequence). This CDR3 spans 13 amino acids. V was clipped by 1 base and J by 4 bases, with 7 bases between them. This CDR3 is CSARARATGELFF. In DNA, the CDR3 is TGCAGTGCTAGAGCGAGGGCCACCGGGGAGCTGTTTTTT.

This clonotype appeared a few times. V is TRBV6-1 and J is TRBJ1-5, with 7 bases fitting TRBD1. V shed 5 bases and J 5 bases; nucleotides not matched to a gene: 6. This CDR3 region has 14 residues. CDR1 is MNHNS, CDR2 SASEGT, per germline. DNA for the CDR3: TGTGCCAGCAGTAAACAGGGGACGGATCAGCCCCAGCATTTT. Amino acid sequence: CASSKQGTDQPQHF.

In this sample, this clonotype turned up many times. The V gene is TRBV10-3, the J gene TRBJ1-2; D is perhaps TRBD1 (6 bases). CDR3 length: 11 residues. Per the germline V gene, CDR1 is ENHRY and CDR2 is SYGVKD. Trimming took off 7 bases at V and 8 bases at J, with 11 bases between the two ends. The DNA of the CDR3 is TGTGCCATCACCGGACAGACCGGCTACACCTTC. Translating gives CAITGQTGYTF.

This clonotype occurred many times. J is TRBJ2-1 and V is TRBV20-1; D may be TRBD1 (7 bases). Germline-derived CDR1 and CDR2 are DFQATT and SNEGSKA (reference sequence). The CDR3 spans 14 residues. The V gene lost 3 bases and the J gene lost 4 bases, with 13 bases spanning the gap. CDR3: CSASRGELYNEQFF. CDR3 coding DNA: TGCAGTGCTAGCAGGGGGGAGTTGTACAATGAGCAGTTCTTC.

This clonotype was seen repeatedly, ten times or more. J is TRBJ1-2 and V is TRBV7-9, with D tentatively TRBD1 (6 bases). The CDR3 consists of 15 residues. CDR1 is SEHNR and CDR2 is FQNEAQ in the germline V gene (reference sequence). Trimming took 5 bases from V and 3 from J, leaving 16 bases between them. Here the CDR3 reads CASSPNPGGYYGYTF. The CDR3 nucleotides are TGTGCCAGCAGCCCCAACCCGGGGGGCTACTATGGCTACACCTTC.

Many counts were recorded for this clonotype. V and J are TRBV6-5 and TRBJ1-1, with unresolved D. Deletions cut 6 bases from V and 1 base from J, with 9 bases between. The length of the CDR3 is 13 residues. Germline assignment: CDR1 MNHEY and CDR2 SVGAGI. CDR3 loop: CASSQTWNTEAFF. The CDR3, as DNA: TGTGCCAGCAGCCAGACCTGGAACACTGAAGCTTTCTTT.

This clonotype appeared many times. The rearrangement uses TRBV27 and TRBJ2-1; 11 bases align to TRBD2. CDR3 size: 13 residues. Germline V gene lookup returns CDR1 MNHEY and CDR2 SMNVEV (reference sequence). J was trimmed by 10 bases and V by 3 bases; bases with no gene match: 2. The CDR3 DNA reads as TGTGCCAGCAGTTTCTCTAGCGGGGGGGAGCAGTTCTTC. Protein product: CASSFSSGGEQFF.

The table lists this clonotype with a few counts. This chain connects TRBV11-2 to TRBJ2-2; 8 nucleotides line up with TRBD1. This CDR3 has 19 amino acids. Per the germline V gene, CDR1 is SGHAT and CDR2 is FQNNGV. The V and J ends lost 4 bases and 5 bases, in that order; junction bases with no gene match: 18. CDR3 DNA: TGTGCCAGCAGCTGGCAAACTACAGGGGGGAGCTCCCTAACCGGGGAGCTGTTTTTT. Translated, it gives CASSWQTTGGSSLTGELFF.

The rearrangement joins TRBV7-3 to TRBJ2-1; the match to TRBD2 covers 13 bases. The CDR3 has 15 amino acids. Germline V gene data show CDR1 as SGHTA and CDR2 as FQGTGA. Trimming removed 3 bases from V and 9 bases from J; junction bases left unmatched: 5. The CDR3 DNA reads as TGTGCCAGCAGCTTTACTAGCGGGAGGGCCAGTGAGCAGTTCTTC. This translates into CASSFTSGRASEQFF.

This clonotype was observed at least ten times. The chain carries TRBV6-4 and TRBJ2-1; TRBD2 matches at 10 bases. After removal of 4 bases from V and 8 bases from J, the junction contained 8 bases not matched to a gene. Germline V CDR1 and CDR2: MRHNA, SNTAGT. The CDR3 consists of 15 residues. Here the CDR3 reads CASSGAGGPSDEQFF. CDR3 in DNA: TGTGCCAGCAGTGGAGCGGGAGGGCCCTCGGATGAGCAGTTCTTC.

This clonotype occurred many times. This sequence joins TRBV12-3 or TRBV12-4 and TRBJ2-3; D possibly uses TRBD1 or TRBD2 (6 bases each). The CDR3 is made up of 15 amino acids. Between the trimmed V and J ends, which lost 2 bases and 5 bases, there was a span of 14 bases. CDR3 sequence: CASSLLGGRGDTQYF. The CDR3 coding sequence is TGTGCCAGCAGTTTACTTGGGGGGCGGGGAGATACGCAGTATTTT.

This clonotype was recorded many times. This may be a read error, as it is one base from a much larger clone. The chain recombines TRBV28 with TRBJ2-1; the D is unclear. CDR3 length equals 11 residues. Germline V gene sequence: CDR1 MDHEN, CDR2 SYDVKM. Between the trimmed V and J ends, which lost 3 bases and 9 bases, there was a span of 6 bases. Written as DNA, the CDR3 is TGTGCCAGCAGTTTTCGCGTTGAGCAGTTCTTC. Protein: CASSFRVEQFF.

This clonotype was observed at least ten times. This chain joins TRBV28 and TRBJ1-6, with TRBD1 matching over 7 bases. Germline assignment: CDR1 MDHEN and CDR2 SYDVKM. This CDR3 is 15 amino acids long. After removal of 4 bases from V and 9 bases from J, the junction contained 9 bases not matched to a gene. The CDR3 loop is CASSYPDRVGSPLHF. The CDR3 region has the DNA TGTGCCAGCAGTTATCCTGACAGGGTGGGTTCACCCCTCCACTTT.

This clonotype was counted at least ten times. The chain recombines TRBV9 with TRBJ2-7; TRBD1 is a possible D gene (6 bases). This CDR3 has 15 amino acids. V lost 4 bases, J lost 2 bases, and 16 bases lay in between. Germline V gene lookup returns CDR1 SGDLS and CDR2 YYNGEE. For the CDR3, the DNA is TGTGCCAGCAGCAGAACAGGGACGTCCCCCTACGAGCAGTACTTC. This codes for CASSRTGTSPYEQYF.

In this sample, this clonotype turned up many times. V gene TRBV27 combines with J gene TRBJ2-3; the match to TRBD2 covers 7 bases. In germline, CDR1 is MNHEY, CDR2 SMNVEV (reference sequence). V dropped 6 bases and J dropped 6; count of bases not matched to a gene: 12. This CDR3 region has 15 residues. The CDR3 DNA is TGTGCCAGCAGAGGACTAGTCTGGGGGATGGATACGCAGTATTTT. It specifies CASRGLVWGMDTQYF.

This chain links TRBV15 with TRBJ2-1; a weak D match, TRBD2 (5 bases). The CDR3 totals 15 residues. Trimming removed 1 base from V and 8 bases from J, with 15 bases in between. The germline V gene has CDR1 LNHNV and CDR2 YYDKDF (reference sequence). This CDR3 reads CATSRAGNSVDEQFF. The CDR3 DNA is TGTGCCACCAGCAGAGCAGGAAATAGCGTCGATGAGCAGTTCTTC.

At least ten counts were recorded for this clonotype. The chain links TRBV20-1 to TRBJ1-1, with D possibly TRBD1 on 5 matching bases. Germline V CDR1 and CDR2: DFQATT, SNEGSKA (reference sequence). The V and J ends lost 1 base and 8 bases respectively, with 8 bases between them. The CDR3 runs 11 residues. The CDR3 region has the DNA TGCAGTGCTAGAGGGTCAGGGGAAGCTTTCTTT. It yields the protein CSARGSGEAFF.

This sequence joins TRBV7-2 and TRBJ1-5, with D unresolved. Germline assignment: CDR1 SGHTA and CDR2 FQGNSA. The CDR3 is 15 amino acids. The V end was cut by 2 bases, the J end by 3 bases, with 11 bases between. CDR3 sequence (DNA): TGTGCCAGCAGCTTATGGCAAGGCCACAATCAGCCCCAGCATTTT. Protein product: CASSLWQGHNQPQHF.

V usage is TRBV11-1 and J usage is TRBJ2-1; 9 bases fit TRBD1. The germline CDR1 and CDR2 sequences are SGHAT and FQDESV (reference sequence). The CDR3 is 18 amino acids. V shed 2 bases, J shed 5 bases, and the junction held 13 bases outside the gene matches. The CDR3 loop is CASSLPLPRDRANNEQFF. CDR3 DNA sequence: TGTGCCAGCAGCTTACCTTTACCCCGGGACAGGGCGAACAATGAGCAGTTCTTC.